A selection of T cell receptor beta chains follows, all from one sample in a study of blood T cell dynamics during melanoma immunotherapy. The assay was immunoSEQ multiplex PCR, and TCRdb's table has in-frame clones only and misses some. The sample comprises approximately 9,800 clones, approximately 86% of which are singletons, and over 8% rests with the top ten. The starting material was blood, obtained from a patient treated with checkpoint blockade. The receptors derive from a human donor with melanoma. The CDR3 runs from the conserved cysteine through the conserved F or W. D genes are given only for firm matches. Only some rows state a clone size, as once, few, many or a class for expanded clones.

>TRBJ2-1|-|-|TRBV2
CASSEWMGAAYNEQFF
TGTGCCAGCAGTGAATGGATGGGCGCCGCCTACAATGAGCAGTTCTTC
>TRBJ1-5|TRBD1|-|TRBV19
CASSIPRGQGHQPQHF
TGTGCCAGTAGTATCCCGAGGGGACAGGGACATCAGCCCCAGCATTTT
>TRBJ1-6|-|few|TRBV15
CATSRDPGFSYNSPLHF
TGTGCCACCAGCAGAGATCCGGGATTTAGCTATAATTCACCCCTCCACTTT
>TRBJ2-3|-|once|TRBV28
CASSLPLSDTQYF
TGTGCCAGCAGTTTACCCCTCTCGGATACGCAGTATTTT
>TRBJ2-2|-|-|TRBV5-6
CASSLLGPNTGELFF
TGTGCCAGCAGCTTGTTAGGCCCGAACACCGGGGAGCTGTTTTTT
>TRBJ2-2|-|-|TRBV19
CASSIGGWNTGELFF
TGTGCCAGTAGTATAGGGGGCTGGAACACCGGGGAGCTGTTTTTT
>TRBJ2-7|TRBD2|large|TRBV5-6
CASSGLASSYEQYF
TGTGCCAGCAGCGGACTAGCGAGCTCCTACGAGCAGTACTTC
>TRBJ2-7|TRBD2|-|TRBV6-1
CASSALGLAGGIYEQYF
TGTGCCAGCAGTGCGTTAGGACTAGCGGGAGGGATCTACGAGCAGTACTTC
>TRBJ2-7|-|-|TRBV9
CASSVDPSGSYEQYF
TGTGCCAGCAGCGTAGATCCCAGCGGGTCCTACGAGCAGTACTTC
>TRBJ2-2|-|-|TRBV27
CASSLKYGGFTGELFF
TGTGCCAGCAGTCTAAAATACGGGGGATTCACCGGGGAGCTGTTTTTT
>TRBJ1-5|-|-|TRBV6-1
CASSSSGSPAAQHF
TGTGCCAGCAGTTCTTCCGGGAGCCCGGCGGCCCAGCATTTT
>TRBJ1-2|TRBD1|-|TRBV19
CASRRQGANYGYTF
TGTGCCAGTAGACGACAGGGGGCTAACTATGGCTACACCTTC
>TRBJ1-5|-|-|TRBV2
CASSEPGAPNQPQHF
TGTGCCAGCAGTGAACCGGGGGCCCCCAATCAGCCCCAGCATTTT
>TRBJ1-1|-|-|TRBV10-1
CASSEGQGTAFF
TGCGCCAGCAGTGAGGGTCAGGGGACAGCTTTCTTT
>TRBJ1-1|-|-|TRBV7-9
CASSLVWGTEAFF
TGTGCCAGCAGCTTAGTCTGGGGTACTGAAGCTTTCTTT
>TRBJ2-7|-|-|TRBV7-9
CASTLTNYEQYF
TGTGCCAGCACACTGACTAATTACGAGCAGTACTTC
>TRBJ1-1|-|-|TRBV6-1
CASSEAHGRVNTEAFF
TGTGCCAGCAGTGAAGCGCACGGCAGGGTTAACACTGAAGCTTTCTTT
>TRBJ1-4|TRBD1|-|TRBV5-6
CASSPSDRVTNEKLFF
TGTGCCAGCAGCCCCTCCGACAGGGTTACTAATGAAAAACTGTTTTTT
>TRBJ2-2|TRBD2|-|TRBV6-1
CASSVLAGGITGELFF
TGTGCCAGCAGTGTCCTAGCGGGAGGTATAACCGGGGAGCTGTTTTTT
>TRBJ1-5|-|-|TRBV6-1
CASSEAFWAVNQPQHF
TGTGCCAGCAGTGAAGCGTTCTGGGCCGTAAATCAGCCCCAGCATTTT
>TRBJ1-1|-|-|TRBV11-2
CASSLDLTLGVNTEAFF
TGTGCCAGCAGCTTAGATTTGACGTTAGGGGTTAACACTGAAGCTTTCTTT
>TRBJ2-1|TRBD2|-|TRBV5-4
CASSERDANEQFF
TGTGCCAGCAGCGAGCGGGACGCAAATGAGCAGTTCTTC
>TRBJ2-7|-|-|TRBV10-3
CAISGQLTYEQYF
TGTGCCATCAGTGGTCAGTTGACCTACGAGCAGTACTTC
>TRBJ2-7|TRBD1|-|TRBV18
CASSSGQGTYEQYF
TGTGCCAGCTCATCCGGACAGGGAACCTACGAGCAGTACTTC
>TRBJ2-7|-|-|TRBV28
CASSLGGSRTYEQYF
TGTGCCAGCAGTTTAGGAGGTAGTCGGACCTACGAGCAGTACTTC
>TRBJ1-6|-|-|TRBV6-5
CASSVQGDNSPLHF
TGTGCCAGCAGTGTACAGGGAGATAATTCACCCCTCCACTTT
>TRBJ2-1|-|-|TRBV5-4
CASSLEQGHNEQFF
TGTGCCAGCAGCTTGGAACAGGGCCACAATGAGCAGTTCTTC
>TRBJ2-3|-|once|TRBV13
CASSSLLGQPDTQYF
TGTGCCAGCAGCTCCCTCCTCGGACAGCCAGATACGCAGTATTTT
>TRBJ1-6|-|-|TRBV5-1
CASSLERGVNSPLHF
TGCGCCAGCAGCTTGGAAAGGGGGGTGAATTCACCCCTCCACTTT
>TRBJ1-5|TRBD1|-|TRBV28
CASTEGQTNQPQHF
TGTGCCAGCACAGAGGGACAGACAAATCAGCCCCAGCATTTT
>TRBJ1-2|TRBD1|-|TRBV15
CATSSGGNYGYTF
TGTGCCACCAGTTCAGGGGGGAACTATGGCTACACCTTC
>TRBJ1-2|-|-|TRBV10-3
CAISDSGYGYTF
TGTGCCATCAGTGATTCGGGTTATGGCTACACCTTC
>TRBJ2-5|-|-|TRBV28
CASPTTGPQETQYF
TGTGCCAGCCCGACTACAGGGCCCCAAGAGACCCAGTACTTC
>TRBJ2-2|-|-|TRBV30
CAWSVVGLVAGELFF
TGTGCCTGGAGTGTCGTGGGACTGGTAGCCGGGGAGCTGTTTTTT
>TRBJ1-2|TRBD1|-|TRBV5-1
CASSPGTGGLYGYTF
TGCGCCAGCAGCCCCGGGACAGGGGGATTATATGGCTACACCTTC
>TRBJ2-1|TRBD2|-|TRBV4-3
CASSQDVVLTGGNEQFF
TGCGCCAGCAGCCAAGATGTGGTGCTTACGGGGGGAAATGAGCAGTTCTTC
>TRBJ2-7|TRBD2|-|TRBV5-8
CASSLMGLAGGTAYEQYF
TGTGCCAGCAGCTTGATGGGACTAGCGGGAGGTACGGCCTACGAGCAGTACTTC
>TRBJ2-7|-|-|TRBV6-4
CASSGLYVTDTCPSYEQYF
TGTGCCAGCAGTGGTCTCTACGTTACGGACACTTGTCCCTCCTACGAGCAGTACTTC
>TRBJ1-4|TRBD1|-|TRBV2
CASQGAIVEKLFF
TGTGCCAGCCAGGGGGCGATTGTGGAAAAACTGTTTTTT
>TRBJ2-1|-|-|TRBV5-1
CASSPWTANNEQFF
TGCGCCAGCAGCCCCTGGACCGCGAACAATGAGCAGTTCTTC